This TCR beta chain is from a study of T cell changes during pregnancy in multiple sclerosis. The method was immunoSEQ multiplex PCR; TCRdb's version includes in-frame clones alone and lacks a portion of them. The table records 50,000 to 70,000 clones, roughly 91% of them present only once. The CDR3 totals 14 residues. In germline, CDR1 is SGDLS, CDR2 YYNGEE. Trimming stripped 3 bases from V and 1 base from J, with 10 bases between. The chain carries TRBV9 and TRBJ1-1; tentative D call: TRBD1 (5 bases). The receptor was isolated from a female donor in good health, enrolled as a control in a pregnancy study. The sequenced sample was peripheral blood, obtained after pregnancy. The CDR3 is CASSASGQNTEAFF. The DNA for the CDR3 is TGTGCCAGCAGCGCTTCAGGGCAGAACACTGAAGCTTTCTTT.